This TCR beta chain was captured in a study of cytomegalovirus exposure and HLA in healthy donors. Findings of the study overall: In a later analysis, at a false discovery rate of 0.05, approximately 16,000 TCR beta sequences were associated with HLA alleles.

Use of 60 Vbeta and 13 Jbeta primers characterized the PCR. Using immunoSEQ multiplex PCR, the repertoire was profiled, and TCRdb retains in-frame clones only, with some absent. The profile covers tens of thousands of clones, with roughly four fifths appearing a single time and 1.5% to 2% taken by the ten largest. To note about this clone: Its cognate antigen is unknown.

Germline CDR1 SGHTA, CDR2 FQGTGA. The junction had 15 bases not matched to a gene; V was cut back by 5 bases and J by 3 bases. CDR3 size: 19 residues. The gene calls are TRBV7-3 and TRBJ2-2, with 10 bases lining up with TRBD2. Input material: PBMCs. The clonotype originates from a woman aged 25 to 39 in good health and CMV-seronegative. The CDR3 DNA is TGTGCCAGCAGCCCCGGTTTAGCTAGCGGGAGTCGGTACACCGGGGAGCTGTTTTTT. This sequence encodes CASSPGLASGSRYTGELFF.